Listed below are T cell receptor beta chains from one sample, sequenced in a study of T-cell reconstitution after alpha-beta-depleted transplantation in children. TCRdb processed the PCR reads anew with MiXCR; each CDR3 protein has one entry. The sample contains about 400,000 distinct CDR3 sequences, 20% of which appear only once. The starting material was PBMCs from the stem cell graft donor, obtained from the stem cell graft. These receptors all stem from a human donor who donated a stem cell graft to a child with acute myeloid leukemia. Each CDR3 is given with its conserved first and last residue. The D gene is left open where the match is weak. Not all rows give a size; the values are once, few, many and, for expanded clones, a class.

TGTGCCAGCAGTGGACCGGGACTAGCGCGGGGCACAGATACGCAGTATTTT | CASSGPGLARGTDTQYF | few | TRBV6-1 | TRBD2 | TRBJ2-3
TGCAGTGCTAGACAGGGGGCGGTCGAGCAGTACTTC | CSARQGAVEQYF | few | TRBV20-1 | TRBD1 | TRBJ2-7
TGTGCCAGCAGCGTAGTTACGGGGCAGAACACTGAAGCTTTCTTT | CASSVVTGQNTEAFF | NA | TRBV9 | NA | TRBJ1-1
TGTGCCAGCAGTTACTCTGGGGACAGTTCCAACTACGAGCAGTACTTC | CASSYSGDSSNYEQYF | few | TRBV6-5 | TRBD1 | TRBJ2-7
TGTGCCAGCAGTGCCGTGTACGAGCAGTACTTC | CASSAVYEQYF | NA | TRBV25-1 | NA | TRBJ2-7
TGCAGTGCTAGAAGGGCGTCCGGGGAGCAGTACTTC | CSARRASGEQYF | many | TRBV20-1 | NA | TRBJ2-7
TGCAGTGCTACCGGACTAGCGGCGACCTACGAGCAGTACTTC | CSATGLAATYEQYF | many | TRBV20-1 | TRBD2 | TRBJ2-7
TGTGCCAGCAGAGCATCGGTCCGGGACCCAGCGGGCTACGAGCAGTACTTC | CASRASVRDPAGYEQYF | NA | TRBV28 | NA | TRBJ2-7
TGTGCCAGCAGCCTCCAAGGACAGAGCGAGCAGTACTTC | CASSLQGQSEQYF | NA | TRBV14 | NA | TRBJ2-7
TGCGCCAGCAGCACCGGGATGGGGGCAGAGACCCAGTACTTC | CASSTGMGAETQYF | many | TRBV5-1 | NA | TRBJ2-5
TGCGCCAGCAACGAGGGGCGAGACACCGGGGAGCTGTTTTTT | CASNEGRDTGELFF | NA | TRBV10-1 | NA | TRBJ2-2
TGCAGCGTGCCGGGACAGGGAAACACCGGGGAGCTGTTTTTT | CSVPGQGNTGELFF | many | TRBV29-1 | TRBD1 | TRBJ2-2
TGCGCCAGCAGCCAAGAGCCAAGAGACAGGGCCTACGAGCAGTACTTC | CASSQEPRDRAYEQYF | NA | TRBV5-1 | TRBD1 | TRBJ2-7
TGTGCCAGCAGCCATCCCTCTTCGGGCCACGAGCAGTACTTC | CASSHPSSGHEQYF | many | TRBV27 | NA | TRBJ2-7
TGTGCCAGCAGTTTTGCGGGATTCACTGAAGCTTTCTTT | CASSFAGFTEAFF | NA | TRBV12-3/TRBV12-4 | NA | TRBJ1-1
TGTGCCAGCAGCCAAAGTAACTTGGAGCAGTACTTC | CASSQSNLEQYF | NA | TRBV14 | NA | TRBJ2-7
TGTGCCAGCCTGAGCGGGAGCGACGAGCAGTACTTC | CASLSGSDEQYF | NA | TRBV13 | TRBD2 | TRBJ2-7
TGTGCCAGGGGGCACGTACTGGCGGGAAGCACAGATACGCAGTATTTT | CARGHVLAGSTDTQYF | few | TRBV27 | NA | TRBJ2-3
TGTGCCAGCAGCTTAGCGCGGGGTTCTGGCAATCAGCCCCAGCATTTT | CASSLARGSGNQPQHF | once | TRBV7-9 | NA | TRBJ1-5
TGCAGTGTTGGGGTCCAAGGGGAGGTGCCCAAAAACATTCAGTACTTC | CSVGVQGEVPKNIQYF | NA | TRBV20-1 | NA | TRBJ2-4
TGCAGTGGCCTACTAGCGGGAGTACTGGATACGCAGTATTTT | CSGLLAGVLDTQYF | many | TRBV20-1 | TRBD2 | TRBJ2-3
TGTGCCAGCAGTTTATCGCCCGGGATGCGCCGCGATGAGCAGTTCTTC | CASSLSPGMRRDEQFF | NA | TRBV28 | NA | TRBJ2-1
TGCAGTGCTAGGCAATCCAGCAGAGCCTACGAGCAGTACTTC | CSARQSSRAYEQYF | few | TRBV20-1 | NA | TRBJ2-7
TGTGCCACCTTCGGGAGTGGTAGCTACGAGCAGTACTTC | CATFGSGSYEQYF | many | TRBV10-3 | NA | TRBJ2-7
TGTGCCAGCAGTTTATATAGGGGCTCCTACGAGCAGTACTTC | CASSLYRGSYEQYF | NA | TRBV12-3/TRBV12-4 | NA | TRBJ2-7
TGTGCCAGCAGCGTAGTTGAGGGGTATTACAATGAGCAGTTCTTC | CASSVVEGYYNEQFF | few | TRBV9 | NA | TRBJ2-1
TGTGCCAGCAGTGCCCCAAACGAGATGGCGGGAGGGGTATCCTACAATGAGCAGTTCTTC | CASSAPNEMAGGVSYNEQFF | NA | TRBV2 | TRBD2 | TRBJ2-1
TGCGCCAGCAGCAACGGGAGGGGCACAGATACGCAGTATTTT | CASSNGRGTDTQYF | NA | TRBV5-1 | TRBD2 | TRBJ2-3
TGCAGCGTTGACAGGGAGGATACCTACGAGCAGTACTTC | CSVDREDTYEQYF | few | TRBV29-1 | NA | TRBJ2-7
TGTGCCAGCAGCCCTCGGAGCGGGAGCGGGTACAATGAGCAGTTCTTC | CASSPRSGSGYNEQFF | few | TRBV7-3 | TRBD2 | TRBJ2-1
TGTGCCAGCAGTTTAGGGTCGAGTGAGGAGTTCTTC | CASSLGSSEEFF | few | TRBV6-6 | NA | TRBJ2-1
TGCAGTGCTAGAAGTGGACAGGGGGCTTTGGGCTACACCTTC | CSARSGQGALGYTF | many | TRBV20-1 | TRBD1 | TRBJ1-2
TGCGCCAGCAACCCCAGGCGTGGAGATGAGCAGTTCTTC | CASNPRRGDEQFF | few | TRBV5-1 | NA | TRBJ2-1
TGCAGTGCCCCAGACCCCGCTAAAGGAGGAGGAAGCTACGAGCAGTACTTC | CSAPDPAKGGGSYEQYF | few | TRBV20-1 | NA | TRBJ2-7
TGTGCCAGCAGTTTATCACCGATAATTGAAGCTTTCTTT | CASSLSPIIEAFF | many | TRBV12-3/TRBV12-4 | NA | TRBJ1-1
TGTGCCAGCAGTGCCGGGGGACAGCCAGCCTACGAGCAGTACTTC | CASSAGGQPAYEQYF | many | TRBV25-1 | NA | TRBJ2-7
TGTGCCACCAGTGACCCCAACACAGATACGCAGTATTTT | CATSDPNTDTQYF | few | TRBV24-1 | NA | TRBJ2-3
TGCGCCAGCAGCTTGGGAACTAGCCGAGTCAACAATGAGCAGTTCTTC | CASSLGTSRVNNEQFF | few | TRBV5-1 | NA | TRBJ2-1
TGTGCCAGCAGTTTAGGACTCAAAAACATTCAGTACTTC | CASSLGLKNIQYF | once | TRBV28 | NA | TRBJ2-4
TGTGCCAGCAGAAAAGTACAGGGGGAAGGCCGAGAGACCCAGTACTTC | CASRKVQGEGRETQYF | few | TRBV2 | TRBD1 | TRBJ2-5
TGCAGTGCTAGAGATCCGGTGGATACGCAGTATTTT | CSARDPVDTQYF | few | TRBV20-1 | NA | TRBJ2-3
TGTGCCAGCAGTTTAGGGAACACTAATGAAAAACTGTTTTTT | CASSLGNTNEKLFF | few | TRBV12-3/TRBV12-4 | NA | TRBJ1-4
TGTGCCAGCAGCGTAGATCTGGGCCGGGATTCACCCCTCCACTTT | CASSVDLGRDSPLHF | few | TRBV9 | NA | TRBJ1-6
TGTGCCAGCACGGGACAGGGGATTGCTGAGACCCAGTACTTC | CASTGQGIAETQYF | many | TRBV6-1 | TRBD1 | TRBJ2-5
TGCGCCAGCAGCCAATACCTTACTGACCGGGGGTATACGCAGTATTTT | CASSQYLTDRGYTQYF | NA | TRBV4-1 | NA | TRBJ2-3
TGTGCCAGCAAGACAGGAGCATTGAGCTCCTACAATGAGCAGTTCTTC | CASKTGALSSYNEQFF | few | TRBV28 | NA | TRBJ2-1